A single sample is the source of the 24 T cell receptor beta chains below, sequenced in a study of T cells in tuberculosis. Stated time point: new active TB diagnosis, blood taken before or within 7 days of starting treatment. Repertoires were generated with immunoSEQ multiplex PCR, while TCRdb's copy carries only in-frame clones and drops some. The table shows 40,000 or so clones, with roughly 95% occurring only once. Sequenced material: PBMCs, taken at tuberculosis diagnosis. The source of these receptors is an adult with tuberculosis.

The gene calls are TRBV4-2 and TRBJ2-3; 12 nucleotides agree with TRBD2. The V gene end was trimmed by 0 bases and the J gene end by 6 bases; junction bases not matched to a gene: 4. The CDR3 totals 16 residues. Germline V CDR1 and CDR2: LGHNA, YNFKEQ. In DNA form, the CDR3 reads TGTGCCAGCAGCCAAGAGGCTAGCGGGGGGGCGGATACGCAGTATTTT. Its translation is CASSQEASGGADTQYF.

This clone was counted once. This rearrangement joins TRBV12-5 to TRBJ1-4, with TRBD1 as a possible D gene (6 bases). Germline CDR1 is LGHNT and CDR2 is FRNRAP. V was pared by 0 bases and J by 5 bases, with 22 bases between. This CDR3 is 19 amino acids long. DNA of the CDR3: TGTGCTAGTGGTTTGGTACCATTAGCCCGCGACAGGAAAAATGAAAAACTGTTTTTT. Encoded protein: CASGLVPLARDRKNEKLFF. The full variable domain, rest sourced from reference TRBV12-5 and TRBJ1-4, is DARVTQTPRHKVTEMGQEVTMRCQPILGHNTVFWYRQTMMQGLELLAYFRNRAPLDDSGMPKDRFSAEMPDATLATLKIQPSEPRDSAVYFCASGLVPLARDRKNEKLFFGSGTQLSVL.

The chain links TRBV18 to TRBJ1-1, with 8 bases identical to TRBD1. The CDR3 has 17 amino acids. Looked up from germline, CDR1 is KGHSH and CDR2 is LQKENI. The trim removed 2 bases at V and 0 bases at J, leaving 8 bases unmatched. The CDR3 DNA reads TGTGCCAGCTCACCAGGGTTGGACAGGGCCATGAACACTGAAGCTTTCTTT. Its protein is CASSPGLDRAMNTEAFF.

This chain connects TRBV18 to TRBJ2-2, with D uncertain. The CDR3 is 15 amino acids. V shed 6 bases and J shed 1 base, with 12 bases lying between them. Germline V gene sequence: CDR1 KGHSH, CDR2 LQKENI. DNA of the CDR3: TGTGCCAGCTCCATCCGACTTGTGAACACCGGGGAGCTGTTTTTT. This gives the protein CASSIRLVNTGELFF.

This chain joins TRBV6-1 and TRBJ1-1; tentative D call: TRBD1 (5 bases). CDR3 length: 14 residues. V lost 6 bases to trimming and J lost 1 base, with 12 bases between them. Germline CDR1 and CDR2: MNHNS and SASEGT. The chain's CDR3 is CASRTITGNTEAFF. The CDR3 nucleotides are TGTGCCAGCAGGACGATTACAGGGAACACTGAAGCTTTCTTT.

The chain carries TRBV10-2 and TRBJ1-4, with 8 bases aligning to TRBD1. Germline V gene lookup returns CDR1 WSHSY and CDR2 SAAADI. J was trimmed by 8 bases and V by 0 bases; bases with no gene match: 8. There are 16 residues in the CDR3. In nucleotides, the CDR3 is TGCGCCAGCAGTGAGTCCGGACAGGGTGGTAAAGAAAAACTGTTTTTT. It is translated as CASSESGQGGKEKLFF.

This chain links TRBV7-2 with TRBJ1-6; D perhaps matches TRBD1 (6 bases). V dropped 5 bases and J dropped 9 bases, with 11 bases sitting between them. The CDR3 sequence is 13 residues long. The V gene's germline CDR1 is SGHTA and CDR2 FQGNSA. This CDR3 reads CASSLGQFSPLHF. The CDR3 DNA reads as TGTGCCAGCAGCCTTGGACAGTTTTCACCCCTCCACTTT.

The V and J genes are TRBV5-8 and TRBJ2-1, with TRBD1 matching 8 bases. Per germline, CDR1 SGHTS and CDR2 YDEGEE. The junction had 14 bases not matched to a gene; V was cut back by 3 bases and J by 0 bases. CDR3 length equals 19 residues. This CDR3 reads CASSSPGQGIAYSYNEQFF. The CDR3 DNA follows: TGTGCCAGCAGCTCCCCCGGACAGGGTATAGCTTACTCCTACAATGAGCAGTTCTTC. The full variable domain, completed using reference TRBV5-8 and TRBJ2-1, is EAGVTQSPTHLIKTRGQQATLRCSPISGHTSVYWYQQALGLGLQFLLWYDEGEERNRGNFPPRFSGRQFPNYSSELNVNALELEDSALYLCASSSPGQGIAYSYNEQFFGPGTRLTVL.

Written as DNA, the CDR3 is TGTGCTAGTGGTCCCCAGGGGGCGCGGGAGCAGTACTTC. It is translated as CASGPQGAREQYF. V gene TRBV12-5 combines with J gene TRBJ2-7; 8 bases are shared with TRBD1. V was clipped by 5 bases and J by 7 bases; unmatched bases: 7. Germline assignment: CDR1 LGHNT and CDR2 FRNRAP. This CDR3 comprises 13 residues. Combining the CDR3 with reference TRBV12-5 and TRBJ2-7 gives the whole variable domain DARVTQTPRHKVTEMGQEVTMRCQPILGHNTVFWYRQTMMQGLELLAYFRNRAPLDDSGMPKDRFSAEMPDATLATLKIQPSEPRDSAVYFCASGPQGAREQYFGPGTRLTVT.

This clone has just one count. V is TRBV19 and J is TRBJ2-7; 10 bases fit TRBD1. Germline-derived CDR1 and CDR2 are LNHDA and SQIVND (reference sequence). Trimming at V came to 6 bases and at J to 1 base, leaving 15 bases not matched to a gene. CDR3 length equals 18 residues. This chain's CDR3 is CASSPAPPGQGRSYEQYF. The CDR3 coding sequence is TGTGCCAGTAGCCCAGCCCCCCCGGGACAGGGGAGGTCCTACGAGCAGTACTTC. The whole variable domain, remainder taken from reference TRBV19 and TRBJ2-7, is DGGITQSPKYLFRKEGQNVTLSCEQNLNHDAMYWYRQDPGQGLRLIYYSQIVNDFQKGDIAEGYSVSREKKESFPLTVTSAQKNPTAFYLCASSPAPPGQGRSYEQYFGPGTRLTVT.

The chain combines TRBV9 with TRBJ1-3; D remains unclear. The V and J ends lost 1 base and 4 bases respectively, with 15 bases between them. The CDR3 spans 16 residues. Germline CDR1 and CDR2: SGDLS and YYNGEE. CDR3 in DNA: TGTGCCAGCAGCGTATCCCCCATCCGGGGAGGAAACACCATATATTTT. This sequence encodes CASSVSPIRGGNTIYF.

The gene calls are TRBV6-1 and TRBJ2-3, with 10 bases identical to TRBD2. J gave up 7 bases and V 5 bases, and 9 bases lay outside the gene matches. Germline V gene data show CDR1 as MNHNS and CDR2 as SASEGT. CDR3 size: 15 residues. CDR3 nucleotide sequence: TGTGCCAGCAGTAGCCTAGCGGGGGCAAGTAATACGCAGTATTTT. This codes for CASSSLAGASNTQYF.

The rearrangement links TRBV10-1 to TRBJ1-2; a weak D match, TRBD1 (5 bases). The CDR3 totals 9 residues. Germline V gene sequence: CDR1 WNHNN, CDR2 SYGVQD (reference sequence). Trimming took 7 bases from V and 8 from J, leaving 5 bases between them. The CDR3 DNA reads TGCGCCAGCAAGGGGGGCTACACCTTC. It yields the protein CASKGGYTF.

This chain uses TRBV21-1 with TRBJ2-7; the table's TRBD2 call for D was not verified on the DNA. TRBV21-1 is a pseudogene segment. This CDR3 spans 16 amino acids. Here the CDR3 DNA reads TGTGCCAGCAGCATACCGGGACTAGCGGGGGTTTACGAGCAGTACTTC. Protein: CASSIPGLAGVYEQYF.

This clone showed up just once. The CDR3 DNA sequence: TGTGCCAGCAGCTTAGGGACAGTTTATAGCAATCAGCCCCAGCATTTT. It is translated as CASSLGTVYSNQPQHF. J is TRBJ1-5 and V is TRBV11-3, with a tentative D call TRBD1 (6 bases). V lost 1 base and J 0 bases, leaving 10 bases between the germline ends. Germline V gives CDR1 SGHNT, CDR2 YENEEA. This CDR3 is 16 amino acids long.

The CDR3 nucleotides read TGCGCCAGCAGTGAGTCAACGGGTCTATATAATTCACCCCTCCACTTT. Amino acid sequence: CASSESTGLYNSPLHF. The V and J genes are TRBV10-2 and TRBJ1-6; no reliable D call. Deletions cut 0 bases from V and 4 bases from J, with 10 bases between. The CDR3 contains 16 residues. Germline lookup yields CDR1 WSHSY and CDR2 SAAADI.

This clone was found once. The J gene is TRBJ1-2, the V gene TRBV28; 7 bases match TRBD1. Germline assignment: CDR1 MDHEN and CDR2 SYDVKM. Trimming at V came to 3 bases and at J to 3 bases, leaving 1 base not matched to a gene. The CDR3 covers 13 residues. The CDR3, as DNA: TGTGCCAGCAGTTTTGGACAGGACTATGGCTACACCTTC. Its translation: CASSFGQDYGYTF.

The V call is TRBV18, the J call TRBJ1-4; D remains unclear. CDR1 is KGHSH and CDR2 is LQKENI in the germline V gene. CDR3 length: 14 residues. V was shortened by 3 bases and J by 7 bases, with 12 bases between the two germline ends. As DNA, the CDR3 is TGTGCCAGCTCACCCGGTGAGGGTCGTGAAAAACTGTTTTTT. The encoded protein is CASSPGEGREKLFF.

This sequence joins TRBV30 and TRBJ1-5, with a weak D call TRBD1 (5 bases). V was shortened by 4 bases and J by 6 bases, with 13 bases between the two germline ends. The CDR3 has 13 amino acids. Germline V lookup: CDR1 GTSNPN, CDR2 SVGIG (reference sequence). This CDR3 reads CAWTAFGGQPQHF. The CDR3 DNA is TGTGCCTGGACCGCCTTCGGGGGTCAGCCCCAGCATTTT.

The V and J genes are TRBV5-1 and TRBJ2-1, with a possible D match to TRBD1 (7 bases). Per germline, CDR1 SGHRS and CDR2 YFSETQ. CDR3 length: 13 amino acids. The germline V and J ends were trimmed by 4 bases and 6 bases, with 11 bases remaining between them. The CDR3 DNA reads as TGCGCCAGCAGCCGCGGGACAGTCAATGAGCAGTTCTTC. Translation gives CASSRGTVNEQFF.

The chain recombines TRBV5-1 with TRBJ1-2, with a weak D call TRBD1 (6 bases). With 3 bases removed from V and 6 bases from J, the gap between germline ends came to 30 bases. The CDR3 contains 19 residues. Germline CDR1 reads SGHRS; CDR2 reads YFSETQ. Here the CDR3 DNA reads TGCGCCAGCAGCTCCTCGCGGTCAGGGGCGGCCGACAAGCTACATGGCTACACCTTC. Residues: CASSSSRSGAADKLHGYTF.

The chain employs TRBV5-6 and TRBJ1-5; maybe TRBD1 (5 bases). The V end lost 2 bases, the J end lost 7 bases, and 13 bases lay between the germline ends. The germline V gene encodes CDR1 SGHDT and CDR2 YYEEEE. The CDR3 consists of 14 residues. CDR3 in amino acids: CASSLGQEGQPQHF. DNA of the CDR3: TGTGCCAGCAGCTTAGGGCAGGAGGGGCAGCCCCAGCATTTT.

The chain combines TRBV19 with TRBJ2-7, with D possibly matching TRBD1 (7 bases). The germline V gene has CDR1 LNHDA and CDR2 SQIVND (reference sequence). The germline V and J ends were trimmed by 6 bases and 6 bases, with 15 bases remaining between them. The CDR3 is made up of 13 amino acids. The CDR3 DNA follows: TGTGCCAGTAGACTAACTCAGGGGGGCGAGCAGTACTTC. Translated, it gives CASRLTQGGEQYF.

The chain carries TRBV6-4 and TRBJ2-7, with TRBD1 identical over 8 bases. The CDR3 is made up of 17 amino acids. Per the germline V gene, CDR1 is MRHNA and CDR2 is SNTAGT. V gave up 6 bases and J gave up 0 bases; unmatched junction bases: 13. CDR3 sequence (DNA): TGTGCCAGCAGCCGACCCCCAGGGGGCTCGAGCTCCTACGAGCAGTACTTC. Encoded protein: CASSRPPGGSSSYEQYF.